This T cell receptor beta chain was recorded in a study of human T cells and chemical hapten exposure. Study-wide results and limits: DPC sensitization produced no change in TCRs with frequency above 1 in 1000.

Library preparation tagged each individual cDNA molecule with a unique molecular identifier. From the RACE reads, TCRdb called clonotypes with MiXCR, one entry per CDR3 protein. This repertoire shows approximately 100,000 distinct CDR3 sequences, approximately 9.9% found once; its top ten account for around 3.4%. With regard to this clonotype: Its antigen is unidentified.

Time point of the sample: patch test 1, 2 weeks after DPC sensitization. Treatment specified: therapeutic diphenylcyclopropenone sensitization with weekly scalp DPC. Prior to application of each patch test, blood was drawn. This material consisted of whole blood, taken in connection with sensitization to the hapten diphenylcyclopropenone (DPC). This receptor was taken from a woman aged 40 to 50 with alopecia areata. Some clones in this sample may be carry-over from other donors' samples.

DNA of the CDR3: TGTGCGATCGAGGGAGGAGGTGGCTACACCTTC. Translating it yields CAIEGGGGYTF. The chain couples TRBV2 to TRBJ1-2, with no clear D. The germline gives CDR1 SNHLY, CDR2 FYNNEI. This CDR3 is built from 11 residues.